The text below deals with one TCR beta chain. The antigen is not known. This sample was included in a study of Ad26.COV2.S vaccination and SARS-CoV-2 variants. TCRdb's copy holds only in-frame clones and misses some; the assay was immunoSEQ multiplex PCR. Of about 350,000 clones in the sample, roughly 85% are singletons; the top ten hold approximately 3.5%. This CDR3 is 14 amino acids long. Trimming took off 2 bases at V and 4 bases at J, with 11 bases between the two ends. Germline V gives CDR1 KGHSH, CDR2 LQKENI. General study results and limits: Vaccinees showed greater spike-specific TCR breadth than placebo recipients. Researchers cautioned that TCR breadth and depth analyses may have underestimated total T cell responses.

The treatment was: some 20 received Ad26.COV2.S at low or high dose, single or two shots; about five received placebo; per-sample allocation not given. Vaccine and placebo recipients were sampled on day 63 after the first injection. Sequencing used peripheral blood, obtained in a trial of Ad26.COV2.S vaccine versus placebo. The V gene is TRBV18, the J gene TRBJ1-1; D is unclear. The TCR comes from a person between 18 and 65 years old who received the Ad26.COV2.S COVID-19 vaccine or a placebo. The CDR3 reads CASSPTGGSTEAFF. In nucleotides, the CDR3 is TGTGCCAGCTCACCAACGGGCGGGAGCACTGAAGCTTTCTTT.